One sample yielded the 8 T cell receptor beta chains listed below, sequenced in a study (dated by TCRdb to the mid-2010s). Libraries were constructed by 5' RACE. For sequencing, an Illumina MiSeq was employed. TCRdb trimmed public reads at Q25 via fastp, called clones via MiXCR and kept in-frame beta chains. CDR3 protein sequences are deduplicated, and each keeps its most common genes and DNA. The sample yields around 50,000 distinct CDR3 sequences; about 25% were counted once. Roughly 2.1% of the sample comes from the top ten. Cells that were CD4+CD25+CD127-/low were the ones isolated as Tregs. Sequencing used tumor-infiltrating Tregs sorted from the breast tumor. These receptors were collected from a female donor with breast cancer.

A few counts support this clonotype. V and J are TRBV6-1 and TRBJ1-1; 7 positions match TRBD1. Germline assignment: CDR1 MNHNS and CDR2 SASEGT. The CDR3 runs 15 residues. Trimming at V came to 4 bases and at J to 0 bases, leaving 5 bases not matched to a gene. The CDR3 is CASSVYRGLNTEAFF. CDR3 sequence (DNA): TGTGCCAGCAGTGTATACAGGGGCCTGAACACTGAAGCTTTCTTT.

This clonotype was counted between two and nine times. CDR3 protein: CAIRTEDSGYTF. In DNA, the CDR3 is TGTGCCATCAGGACAGAGGATTCTGGCTACACCTTC. The gene calls are TRBV10-3 and TRBJ1-2, with a tentative D call TRBD1 (5 bases). In germline, CDR1 is ENHRY, CDR2 SYGVKD. The CDR3 has 12 residues. Trimming left V 6 bases short and J 7 bases short, with 12 bases between.

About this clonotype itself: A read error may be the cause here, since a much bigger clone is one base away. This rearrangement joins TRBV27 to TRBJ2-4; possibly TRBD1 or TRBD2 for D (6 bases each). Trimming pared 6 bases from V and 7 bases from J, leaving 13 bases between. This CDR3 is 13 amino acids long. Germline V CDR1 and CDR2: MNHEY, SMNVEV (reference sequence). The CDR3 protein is CASRDPGANIQYF. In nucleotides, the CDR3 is TGTGCCAGCAGAGATCCGGGGGCGAACATTCAGTACTTC.

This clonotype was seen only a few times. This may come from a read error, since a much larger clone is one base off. The CDR3 spells CASSPRLVGETDTQYF. The CDR3 DNA reads TGTGCCAGCAGCCCACGACTAGTGGGAGAGACAGATACGCAGTATTTT. The chain combines TRBV5-4 with TRBJ2-3; tentative D call: TRBD2 (6 bases). Trimming removed 4 bases from V and 3 bases from J, with 18 bases in between. Germline lookup yields CDR1 SGHNT and CDR2 YYREEE (reference sequence). The CDR3 is 16 amino acids.

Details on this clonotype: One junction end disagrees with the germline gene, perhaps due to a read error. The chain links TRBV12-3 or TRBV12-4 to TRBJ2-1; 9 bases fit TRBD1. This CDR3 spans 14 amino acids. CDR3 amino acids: CASSTTGGYNGQFF. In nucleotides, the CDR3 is TGTGCCAGCAGTACGACAGGGGGGTACAATGGGCAGTTCTTC.

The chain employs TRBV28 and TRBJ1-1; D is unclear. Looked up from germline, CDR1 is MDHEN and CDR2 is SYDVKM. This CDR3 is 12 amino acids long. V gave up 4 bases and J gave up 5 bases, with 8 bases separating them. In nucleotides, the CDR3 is TGTGCCAGCAGTTATGTGGGAACTGAAGCTTTCTTT. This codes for CASSYVGTEAFF.

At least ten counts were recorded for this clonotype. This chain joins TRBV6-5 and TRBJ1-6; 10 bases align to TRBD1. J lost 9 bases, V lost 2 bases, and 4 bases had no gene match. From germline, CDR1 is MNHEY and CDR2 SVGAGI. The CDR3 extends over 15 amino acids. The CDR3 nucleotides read TGTGCCAGCAGTTACGAGACAGGGGGCGCTTCACCCCTCCACTTT. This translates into CASSYETGGASPLHF.

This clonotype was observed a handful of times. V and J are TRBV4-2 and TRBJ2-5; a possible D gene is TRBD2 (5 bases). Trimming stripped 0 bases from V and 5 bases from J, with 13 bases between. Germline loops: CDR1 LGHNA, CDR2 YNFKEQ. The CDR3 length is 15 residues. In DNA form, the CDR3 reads TGTGCCAGCAGCCAAGATGCCGTAGCGAGGGAGACCCAGTACTTC. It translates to CASSQDAVARETQYF.